This TCR beta chain appears in the sequencing data of a study of Graves' ophthalmopathy and Graves' hyperthyroidism. Findings and limits, study-wide: Blood was where most expanded thyroid clonotypes above 0.001 frequency also turned up.

Per germline, CDR1 SGHRS and CDR2 YFSETQ. Trimming stripped 0 bases from V and 2 bases from J, with 8 bases between. The CDR3 sequence is 14 residues long. This clonotype was detected a few times. Its antigen is as yet unknown. The authors amplified TCR beta CDR3 regions, and they did so from RNA transcripts for repertoire sequencing. Amplification began with first-round RT-PCR using HTBI primers, then second-round multiplex PCR was performed. TCRdb processed the multiplex PCR reads anew with MiXCR; each CDR3 protein has one entry. The sample yields some 360,000 distinct CDR3 sequences, 17% seen once. Sequencing was carried out using peripheral blood. The chain recombines TRBV5-1 with TRBJ2-5; no clear D. The receptor's source is an adult woman with stable Graves' hyperthyroidism. CDR3 sequence reads: CASSLGRTQETQYF. The DNA of the CDR3 is TGCGCCAGCAGCTTGGGACGGACGCAAGAGACCCAGTACTTC.